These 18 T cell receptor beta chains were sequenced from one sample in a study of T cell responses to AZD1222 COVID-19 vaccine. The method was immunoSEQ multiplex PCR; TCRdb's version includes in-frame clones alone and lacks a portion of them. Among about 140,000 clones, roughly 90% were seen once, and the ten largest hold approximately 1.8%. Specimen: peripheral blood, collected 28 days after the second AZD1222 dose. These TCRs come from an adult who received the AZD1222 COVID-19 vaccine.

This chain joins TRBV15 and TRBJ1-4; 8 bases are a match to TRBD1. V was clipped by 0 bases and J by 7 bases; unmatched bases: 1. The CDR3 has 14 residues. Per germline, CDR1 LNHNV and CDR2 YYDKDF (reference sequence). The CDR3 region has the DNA TGTGCCACCAGCAGAGACAGGGGGCCTGAAAAACTGTTTTTT. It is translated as CATSRDRGPEKLFF.

CDR3 residues: CASSPHPGRQPQHF. The CDR3 nucleotides read TGTGCCAGCAGCCCCCACCCGGGTCGACAGCCCCAGCATTTT. The chain uses TRBV28 and TRBJ1-5; D uncertain. The CDR3 loop spans 14 amino acids. Germline V CDR1 and CDR2: MDHEN, SYDVKM. Trimming took 6 bases from V and 7 from J, leaving 16 bases between them.

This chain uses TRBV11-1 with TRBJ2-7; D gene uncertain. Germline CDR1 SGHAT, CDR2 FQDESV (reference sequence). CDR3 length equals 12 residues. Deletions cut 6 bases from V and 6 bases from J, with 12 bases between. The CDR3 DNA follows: TGTGCCAGCAGGTCGGGTGTTAGCGAGCAGTACTTC. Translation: CASRSGVSEQYF. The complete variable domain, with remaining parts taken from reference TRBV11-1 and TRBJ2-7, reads EAEVAQSPRYKITEKSQAVAFWCDPISGHATLYWYRQILGQGPELLVQFQDESVVDDSQLPKDRFSAERLKGVDSTLKIQPAELGDSAMYLCASRSGVSEQYFGPGTRLTVT.

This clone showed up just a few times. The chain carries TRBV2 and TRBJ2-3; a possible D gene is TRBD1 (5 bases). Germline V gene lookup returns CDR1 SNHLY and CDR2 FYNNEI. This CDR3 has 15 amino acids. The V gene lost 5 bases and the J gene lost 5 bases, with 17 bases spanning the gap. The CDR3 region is CASSPQGAGGDTQYF. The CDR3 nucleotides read TGTGCCAGCAGTCCACAAGGGGCCGGTGGAGATACGCAGTATTTT.

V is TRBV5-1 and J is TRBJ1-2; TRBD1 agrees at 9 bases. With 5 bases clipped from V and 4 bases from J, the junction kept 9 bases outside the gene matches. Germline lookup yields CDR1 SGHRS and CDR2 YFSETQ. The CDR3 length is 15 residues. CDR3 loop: CASRPPGQGTYGYTF. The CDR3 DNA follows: TGCGCCAGCAGGCCTCCGGGACAGGGCACCTATGGCTACACCTTC.

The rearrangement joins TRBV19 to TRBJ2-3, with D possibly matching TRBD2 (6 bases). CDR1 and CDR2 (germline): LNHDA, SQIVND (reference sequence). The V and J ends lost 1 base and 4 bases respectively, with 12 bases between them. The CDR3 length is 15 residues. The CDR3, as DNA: TGTGCCAGTAGTATAGGCGGGCGGGACGCAGATACGCAGTATTTT. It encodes CASSIGGRDADTQYF.

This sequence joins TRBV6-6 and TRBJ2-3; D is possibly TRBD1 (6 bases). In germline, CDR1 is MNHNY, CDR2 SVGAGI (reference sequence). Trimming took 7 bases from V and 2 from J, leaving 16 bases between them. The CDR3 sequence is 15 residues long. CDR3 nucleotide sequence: TGTGCCAGCAAGAATCCGGGACAAGCCACAGATACGCAGTATTTT. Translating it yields CASKNPGQATDTQYF.

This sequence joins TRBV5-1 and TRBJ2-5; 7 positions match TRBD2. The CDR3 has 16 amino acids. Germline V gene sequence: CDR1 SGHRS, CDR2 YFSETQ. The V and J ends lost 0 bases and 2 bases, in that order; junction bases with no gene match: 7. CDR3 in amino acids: CASSLEPGLGQETQYF. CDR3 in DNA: TGCGCCAGCAGCTTGGAACCCGGACTAGGACAAGAGACCCAGTACTTC.

The CDR3 is CASSLGAVSNQPQHF. CDR3 coding DNA: TGTGCCAGCAGCTTGGGCGCCGTTAGCAATCAGCCCCAGCATTTT. V gene TRBV5-5 combines with J gene TRBJ1-5; D gene uncertain. V gave up 0 bases and J gave up 0 bases, with 7 bases separating them. Per germline, CDR1 SGHKS and CDR2 YYEKEE (reference sequence). CDR3 length: 15 amino acids.

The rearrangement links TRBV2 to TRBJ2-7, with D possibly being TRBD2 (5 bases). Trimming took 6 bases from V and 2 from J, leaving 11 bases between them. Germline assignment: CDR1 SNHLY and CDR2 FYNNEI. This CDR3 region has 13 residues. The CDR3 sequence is CASRRGYPYEQYF. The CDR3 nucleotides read TGTGCCAGCAGAAGAGGGTACCCCTACGAGCAGTACTTC.

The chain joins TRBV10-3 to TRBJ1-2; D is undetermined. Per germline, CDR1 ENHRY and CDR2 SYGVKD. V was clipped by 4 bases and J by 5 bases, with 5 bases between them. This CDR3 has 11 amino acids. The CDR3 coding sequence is TGTGCCATCAGTGGGCATTATGGCTACACCTTC. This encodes CAISGHYGYTF.

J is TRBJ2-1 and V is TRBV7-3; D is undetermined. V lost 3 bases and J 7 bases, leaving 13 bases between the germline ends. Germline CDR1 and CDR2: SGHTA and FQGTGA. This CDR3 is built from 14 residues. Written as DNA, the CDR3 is TGTGCCAGCAGCTTGGATAGGGCGTCGAATGAGCAGTTCTTC. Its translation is CASSLDRASNEQFF.

The CDR3 DNA reads as TGTGCCAGCAGTTACGCTCCGGGACAGGAGAATGAAAAACTGTTTTTT. It codes for CASSYAPGQENEKLFF. This chain connects TRBV6-5 to TRBJ1-4; 8 bases are a match to TRBD1. CDR3 size: 16 residues. Unmatched junction bases numbered 7, after V lost 2 bases and J lost 5 bases. Germline CDR1 reads MNHEY; CDR2 reads SVGAGI.

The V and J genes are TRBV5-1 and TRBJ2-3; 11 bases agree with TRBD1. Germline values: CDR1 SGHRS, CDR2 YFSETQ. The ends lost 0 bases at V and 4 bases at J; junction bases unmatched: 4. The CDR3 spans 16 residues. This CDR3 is CASSLAGTGGPDTQYF. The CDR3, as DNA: TGCGCCAGCAGCTTGGCCGGGACAGGGGGGCCAGATACGCAGTATTTT. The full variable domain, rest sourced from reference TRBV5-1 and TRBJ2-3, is KAGVTQTPRYLIKTRGQQVTLSCSPISGHRSVSWYQQTPGQGLQFLFEYFSETQRNKGNFPGRFSGRQFSNSRSEMNVSTLELGDSALYLCASSLAGTGGPDTQYFGPGTRLTVL.

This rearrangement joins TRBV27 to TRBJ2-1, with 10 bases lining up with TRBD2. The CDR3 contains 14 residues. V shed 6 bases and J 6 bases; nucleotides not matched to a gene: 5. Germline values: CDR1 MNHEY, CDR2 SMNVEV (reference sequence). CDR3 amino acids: CASRVAGGLNEQFF. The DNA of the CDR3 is TGTGCCAGCAGAGTAGCGGGGGGTCTCAATGAGCAGTTCTTC.

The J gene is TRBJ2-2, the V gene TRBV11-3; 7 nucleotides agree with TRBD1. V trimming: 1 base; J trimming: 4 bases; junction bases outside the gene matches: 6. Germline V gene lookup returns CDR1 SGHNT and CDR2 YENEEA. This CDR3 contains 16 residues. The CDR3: CASSLVTGSGTGELFF. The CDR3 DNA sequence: TGTGCCAGCAGCTTAGTGACAGGGAGCGGCACCGGGGAGCTGTTTTTT.

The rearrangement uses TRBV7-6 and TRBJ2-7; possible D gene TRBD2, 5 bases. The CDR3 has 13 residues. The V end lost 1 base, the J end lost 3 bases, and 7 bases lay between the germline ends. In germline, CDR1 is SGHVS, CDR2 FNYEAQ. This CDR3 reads CASSLERRYEQYF. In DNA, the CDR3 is TGTGCCAGCAGCTTAGAGCGGCGCTACGAGCAGTACTTC.

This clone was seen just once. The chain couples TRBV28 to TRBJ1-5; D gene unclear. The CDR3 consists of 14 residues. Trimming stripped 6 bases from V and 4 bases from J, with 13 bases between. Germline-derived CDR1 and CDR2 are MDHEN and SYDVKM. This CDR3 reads CASRLIGPNQPQHF. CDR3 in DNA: TGTGCCAGCAGACTGATCGGGCCTAATCAGCCCCAGCATTTT.